The 31 T cell receptor beta chains below all came from one sample that was sequenced in a study of beta chain features in type 1 diabetes (dated by TCRdb to the late 2010s). What the research found in general, with its limitations: In all four CD4+ subsets, TCRB CDR3 length was moderately but significantly shorter in type 1 diabetes patients.

The library was produced with the immunoSEQ multiplex PCR assay. All of the isolated RNA was reverse transcribed with the High Capacity cDNA Reverse Transcription Kit, so expressed TCRB transcripts were sequenced. Not all clones reach the TCRdb copy of this immuneACCESS table, which keeps in-frame sequences only. Checked studies attribute under half of the gap to unresolved V genes and leave the rest unexplained. The sample has more than 200,000 clones on record, about a sixth of them singletons. The top ten clones comprise about 0.092% of the sample. Antigens for these TCRs are unknown. Sequenced input: naive CD4+ T cells from blood. The cell subset or site label of this sample denotes: true naive CD4+ T cells. The receptors here all came from a young man with type 1 diabetes.

The sample holds a few counts of this clone. V and J are TRBV29-1 and TRBJ2-7; weak D call: TRBD2 (6 bases). The V and J ends lost 6 bases and 2 bases respectively, with 17 bases between them. Germline CDR1 SQVTM, CDR2 ANQGSEA. The CDR3 is 14 amino acids. The CDR3 loop reads CSVGGRITAYEQYF. CDR3 nucleotide sequence: TGCAGCGTGGGGGGAAGGATTACCGCCTACGAGCAGTACTTC.

This clone was detected a few times. The chain carries TRBV28 and TRBJ2-4; D is ambiguous. Trimming removed 4 bases at V and 13 bases at J, with 14 bases between. The CDR3 loop spans 12 amino acids. The germline CDR1 and CDR2 sequences are MDHEN and SYDVKM. CDR3 sequence reads: CASSSPGPRQYF. CDR3 nucleotide sequence: TGTGCCAGCAGTTCGCCGGGCCCAAGGCAGTACTTC.

The J gene is TRBJ2-7, the V gene TRBV29-1; TRBD1 agrees at 8 bases. The germline CDR1 and CDR2 sequences are SQVTM and ANQGSEA. J gave up 3 bases and V 7 bases, and 8 bases lay outside the gene matches. CDR3 length equals 13 residues. This CDR3 reads CSAGTGPGYEQYF. In DNA, the CDR3 is TGCAGCGCAGGGACAGGCCCGGGCTACGAGCAGTACTTC.

This chain connects TRBV7-8 to TRBJ2-5, with D possibly matching TRBD2 (7 bases). Germline lookup yields CDR1 SGHVS and CDR2 FQNEAQ. V lost 4 bases, J lost 5 bases, and 17 bases lay in between. The CDR3 is 15 amino acids. CDR3 DNA sequence: TGTGCCAGCAGCTCCCCGGGGAGGGGGAAGGAGACCCAGTACTTC. Residues: CASSSPGRGKETQYF.

This chain links TRBV4-1 with TRBJ1-5; D is perhaps TRBD1 (5 bases). CDR3 length: 14 residues. V lost 5 bases and J 2 bases, leaving 10 bases between the germline ends. CDR1 is MGHRA and CDR2 is YSYEKL in the germline V gene. The DNA of the CDR3 is TGCGCCAGCAGCGCAGGGACGGGCAATCAGCCCCAGCATTTT. Amino acids: CASSAGTGNQPQHF.

This sequence joins TRBV7-9 and TRBJ2-1; 14 bases are a match to TRBD2. The germline V gene has CDR1 SEHNR and CDR2 FQNEAQ (reference sequence). After removal of 3 bases from V and 0 bases from J, the junction contained 1 base not matched to a gene. The CDR3 runs 17 residues. Written as DNA, the CDR3 is TGTGCCAGCAGCTTTGGGACTAGCGGGAGCTCCTACAATGAGCAGTTCTTC. Encoded protein: CASSFGTSGSSYNEQFF. Supplemented by reference TRBV7-9 and TRBJ2-1, the full variable domain reads DTGVSQNPRHKITKRGQNVTFRCDPISEHNRLYWYRQTLGQGPEFLTYFQNEAQLEKSRLLSDRFSAERPKGSFSTLEIQRTEQGDSAMYLCASSFGTSGSSYNEQFFGPGTRLTVL.

J is TRBJ2-3 and V is TRBV6-5, with D perhaps matching TRBD1 or TRBD2 (6 bases each). CDR3 size: 14 residues. V shed 2 bases and J shed 5 bases, with 11 bases lying between them. Germline V gene data show CDR1 as MNHEY and CDR2 as SVGAGI. The CDR3 sequence is CASSYRGPVDTQYF. The CDR3 DNA reads as TGTGCCAGCAGTTACCGGGGGCCGGTAGATACGCAGTATTTT.

This clone was found a few times. The rearrangement joins TRBV29-1 to TRBJ2-2; 7 bases agree with TRBD1. CDR3 length: 14 amino acids. Germline CDR1 and CDR2: SQVTM and ANQGSEA. Trimming at V came to 7 bases and at J to 3 bases, leaving 8 bases not matched to a gene. The CDR3 loop reads CSALRGQDTGELFF. The CDR3 nucleotides read TGCAGCGCTCTGAGGGGGCAGGACACCGGGGAGCTGTTTTTT.

V and J are TRBV27 and TRBJ1-5; D call uncertain. The germline V gene encodes CDR1 MNHEY and CDR2 SMNVEV (reference sequence). V lost 2 bases and J 5 bases, leaving 10 bases between the germline ends. The CDR3 sequence is 14 residues long. The DNA for the CDR3 is TGTGCCAGCAGTTTAGAAGGCAGATATCAGCCCCAGCATTTT. Residues: CASSLEGRYQPQHF.

This chain joins TRBV18 and TRBJ1-2; the match to TRBD1 covers 9 bases. The CDR3 is 13 amino acids. The ends lost 10 bases at V and 2 bases at J; junction bases unmatched: 5. Germline CDR1 KGHSH, CDR2 LQKENI. CDR3 sequence: CAMGQGGNYGYTF. CDR3 DNA: TGTGCCATGGGACAGGGTGGCAACTATGGCTACACCTTC.

There are a few counts of this clone. The chain recombines TRBV29-1 with TRBJ1-5; D call uncertain. The CDR3 runs 13 residues. CDR1 is SQVTM, CDR2 ANQGSEA, per germline. V lost 1 base and J lost 2, with 6 bases in between. This CDR3 reads CSVEVSRNQPQHF. The CDR3 bases are TGCAGCGTTGAAGTCTCGCGCAATCAGCCCCAGCATTTT. The variable domain in full, completed from reference TRBV29-1 and TRBJ1-5, reads SAVISQKPSRDICQRGTSLTIQCQVDSQVTMMFWYRQQPGQSLTLIATANQGSEATYESGFVIDKFPISRPNLTFSTLTVSNMSPEDSSIYLCSVEVSRNQPQHFGDGTRLSIL.

This clone was detected only a few times. The gene calls are TRBV25-1 and TRBJ2-7; D is possibly TRBD1 or TRBD2 (5 bases each). CDR1 is MGHDK, CDR2 SYGVNS, per germline. Trimming pared 7 bases from V and 3 bases from J, leaving 13 bases between. The length of the CDR3 is 13 residues. CDR3 sequence (DNA): TGTGCCAGCAACCGGGGACCGGGCTACGAGCAGTACTTC. It translates to CASNRGPGYEQYF.

This chain connects TRBV7-2 to TRBJ2-7; D may be TRBD1 (5 bases). CDR1 is SGHTA, CDR2 FQGNSA, per germline. The V end lost 3 bases, the J end lost 0 bases, and 12 bases lay between the germline ends. The CDR3 contains 15 residues. The CDR3 coding sequence is TGTGCCAGCAGCTTCTTGCCAGGGTCCTCCTACGAGCAGTACTTC. Protein sequence: CASSFLPGSSYEQYF.

The CDR3 bases are TGTGCCAGCAGCCCCCTCGCCTCGGGACAGGGGGAAGAAAAACTGTTTTTT. Protein: CASSPLASGQGEEKLFF. The J gene is TRBJ1-4, the V gene TRBV7-9; 11 bases are a match to TRBD1. This CDR3 comprises 17 residues. The J segment lost 8 bases and the V segment lost 5 bases, leaving 13 bases of the junction unmatched. The germline V gene has CDR1 SEHNR and CDR2 FQNEAQ (reference sequence).

The sample holds a few counts of this clone. The chain links TRBV30 to TRBJ1-1; TRBD1 matches 8 bases. Germline V gene data show CDR1 as GTSNPN and CDR2 as SVGIG (reference sequence). V lost 0 bases to trimming and J lost 4 bases; unmatched junction nucleotides: 4. CDR3 length: 14 residues. The CDR3: CAWSVGDRFTEAFF. In DNA, the CDR3 is TGTGCCTGGAGTGTTGGGGACAGGTTCACTGAAGCTTTCTTT.

This clone turned up a few times. CDR3 residues: CASSDSGQPQHF. In DNA, the CDR3 is TGTGCCAGCAGTGATAGTGGTCAGCCCCAGCATTTT. The chain joins TRBV6-1 to TRBJ1-5; D not resolved. Trimming pared 3 bases from V and 6 bases from J, leaving 6 bases between. This CDR3 is 12 amino acids long. Germline V CDR1 and CDR2: MNHNS, SASEGT.

The table lists this clone with a few counts. The chain is built from TRBV2 and TRBJ2-7; 8 nucleotides align to TRBD2. Germline loops: CDR1 SNHLY, CDR2 FYNNEI. The CDR3 sequence is 14 residues long. V gave up 3 bases and J gave up 3 bases; unmatched junction bases: 4. The CDR3 coding sequence is TGTGCCAGCAGTGATAGCGGGGACGACTACGAGCAGTACTTC. Its translation: CASSDSGDDYEQYF.

This clone was counted between two and nine times. The chain uses TRBV7-9 and TRBJ2-1; 8 bases map to TRBD1. CDR3 length: 12 amino acids. The J segment lost 9 bases and the V segment lost 5 bases, leaving 3 bases of the junction unmatched. Germline CDR1 is SEHNR and CDR2 is FQNEAQ (reference sequence). For the CDR3, the DNA is TGTGCCAGCAGCATGGACAGGGCTGAGCAGTTCTTC. It specifies CASSMDRAEQFF. The whole variable domain, filled in from reference TRBV7-9 and TRBJ2-1, reads DTGVSQNPRHKITKRGQNVTFRCDPISEHNRLYWYRQTLGQGPEFLTYFQNEAQLEKSRLLSDRFSAERPKGSFSTLEIQRTEQGDSAMYLCASSMDRAEQFFGPGTRLTVL.

This chain joins TRBV7-9 and TRBJ2-6; D perhaps matches TRBD1 (6 bases). The CDR3 runs to 14 residues. Germline V lookup: CDR1 SEHNR, CDR2 FQNEAQ (reference sequence). V was trimmed by 5 bases and J by 4 bases, leaving 9 bases between them. The CDR3 DNA sequence: TGTGCCAGCAGCACCGACAGGGGGGCCAACGTCCTGACTTTC. Amino acids: CASSTDRGANVLTF. Full variable domain (outside the CDR3, taken from reference TRBV7-9 and TRBJ2-6): DTGVSQNPRHKITKRGQNVTFRCDPISEHNRLYWYRQTLGQGPEFLTYFQNEAQLEKSRLLSDRFSAERPKGSFSTLEIQRTEQGDSAMYLCASSTDRGANVLTFGAGSRLTVL.

This rearrangement joins TRBV4-1 to TRBJ2-7, with unresolved D. The V end lost 0 bases, the J end lost 2 bases, and 5 bases lay between the germline ends. The germline gives CDR1 MGHRA, CDR2 YSYEKL. The CDR3 has 13 residues. The DNA for the CDR3 is TGCGCCAGCAGCCAAGATAGTCCCTACGAGCAGTACTTC. This encodes CASSQDSPYEQYF.

This clone appeared a few times. The rearrangement joins TRBV20-1 to TRBJ2-3; weak D call: TRBD2 (5 bases). The CDR3 is 10 residues long. V shed 7 bases and J shed 7 bases, with 9 bases lying between them. Germline CDR1 and CDR2: DFQATT and SNEGSKA (reference sequence). The CDR3 spells CSVSGNTQYF. As DNA, the CDR3 is TGCAGTGTTTCGGGGAATACGCAGTATTTT.

V is TRBV10-2 and J is TRBJ2-3; D possibly corresponds to TRBD1 (6 bases). Germline V CDR1 and CDR2: WSHSY, SAAADI. The germline V and J ends were trimmed by 6 bases and 1 base, with 11 bases remaining between them. This CDR3 contains 14 residues. DNA for the CDR3: TGCGCCAGCAGGGTGCCAGGGGGCACAGATACGCAGTATTTT. Encoded protein: CASRVPGGTDTQYF.

In its sample, this clone was seen a few times. The rearrangement uses TRBV30 and TRBJ1-2, with a possible D match to TRBD1 (6 bases). V was pared by 5 bases and J by 8 bases, with 15 bases between. The CDR3 extends over 12 amino acids. Germline V CDR1 and CDR2: GTSNPN, SVGIG (reference sequence). The CDR3 here is CAWHGYRDGYTF. The CDR3 region has the DNA TGTGCCTGGCACGGATACAGGGACGGCTACACCTTC.

A few counts support this clone. V and J are TRBV29-1 and TRBJ1-1; 7 bases align to TRBD1. CDR1 and CDR2 from the germline V gene are SQVTM and ANQGSEA. The CDR3 is 12 amino acids. V shed 6 bases, J shed 2 bases, and the junction held 3 bases outside the gene matches. The CDR3 is CSVKGANTEAFF. The CDR3 region has the DNA TGCAGCGTCAAGGGGGCAAACACTGAAGCTTTCTTT.

The chain carries TRBV29-1 and TRBJ2-6; a weak D match, TRBD1 (6 bases). V lost 6 bases and J 0 bases, leaving 12 bases between the germline ends. The germline gives CDR1 SQVTM, CDR2 ANQGSEA. The CDR3 is 15 residues long. CDR3 sequence: CSVTGYSSGANVLTF. CDR3 in DNA: TGCAGCGTGACAGGATACAGCTCTGGGGCCAACGTCCTGACTTTC.

The chain has TRBV28 and TRBJ1-2, with 10 positions matching TRBD1. The CDR3 runs 13 residues. Germline V gene sequence: CDR1 MDHEN, CDR2 SYDVKM. The trim removed 4 bases at V and 8 bases at J, leaving 4 bases unmatched. DNA for the CDR3: TGTGCCAGCAGTTCGGGACAGGGGAAGGGCTACACCTTC. This translates into CASSSGQGKGYTF.

This chain uses TRBV29-1 with TRBJ2-3; tentatively, D is TRBD1 (5 bases). The length of the CDR3 is 16 residues. Between the trimmed V and J ends, which lost 0 bases and 0 bases, there was a span of 13 bases. The germline CDR1 and CDR2 sequences are SQVTM and ANQGSEA. The DNA for the CDR3 is TGCAGCGTTGAAGAAGGGCAGGGCGTGAGCACAGATACGCAGTATTTT. Protein sequence: CSVEEGQGVSTDTQYF.

The chain is built from TRBV30 and TRBJ1-3; TRBD1 aligns across 7 bases. V dropped 1 base and J dropped 8; count of bases not matched to a gene: 14. The CDR3 is made up of 16 amino acids. Germline V lookup: CDR1 GTSNPN, CDR2 SVGIG (reference sequence). The CDR3 loop reads CAWSAQTGTASDTIYF. The CDR3 coding sequence is TGTGCCTGGAGTGCTCAAACCGGGACAGCAAGCGACACCATATATTTT.

This chain joins TRBV30 and TRBJ1-4; TRBD1 matches 11 bases. V gave up 1 base and J gave up 7 bases; unmatched junction bases: 5. Germline values: CDR1 GTSNPN, CDR2 SVGIG (reference sequence). The CDR3 runs to 15 residues. The CDR3 sequence: CAWSDLGTGGEKLFF. The CDR3 DNA reads TGTGCCTGGAGTGACCTGGGGACAGGGGGTGAAAAACTGTTTTTT. The complete variable domain, with remaining parts taken from reference TRBV30 and TRBJ1-4, reads SQTIHQWPATLVQPVGSPLSLECTVEGTSNPNLYWYRQAAGRGLQLLFYSVGIGQISSEVPQNLSASRPQDRQFILSSKKLLLSDSGFYLCAWSDLGTGGEKLFFGSGTQLSVL.

This clone has a handful of counts. The J gene is TRBJ1-2, the V gene TRBV4-3; possible D gene TRBD1, 5 bases. Trimming stripped 2 bases from V and 4 bases from J, with 14 bases between. The CDR3 length is 15 residues. Germline lookup yields CDR1 LGHNA and CDR2 YSLEER. The CDR3 nucleotides read TGCGCCAGCAGCCAACGTACACAGGAAAGCTATGGCTACACCTTC. This encodes CASSQRTQESYGYTF.

J is TRBJ2-3 and V is TRBV11-1; D is possibly TRBD1 (5 bases). This CDR3 has 14 residues. V was shortened by 5 bases and J by 2 bases, with 11 bases between the two germline ends. Germline CDR1 and CDR2: SGHAT and FQDESV (reference sequence). Here the CDR3 reads CASSPQTDTDTQYF. CDR3 in DNA: TGTGCCAGCAGCCCCCAGACAGACACAGATACGCAGTATTTT.